This entry lists 32 T cell receptor beta chains sequenced from one sample in a study of shared clonotypes between healthy human individuals. Naivety among CD8 cells was defined by CD45RO negativity and positive CCR7 selection, thereby excluding terminally differentiated effector memory CD45RA+ cells. Clones were sequenced by immunoSEQ multiplex PCR, and TCRdb holds only the in-frame ones, with some missing. The table lists hundreds of thousands of clones, approximately 96% of them singletons. What was sequenced was naive CD8+ T cells sorted from blood. The receptors were gathered from a woman younger than 45 in good health.

In regard to this clone: Other DNA sequences in this specimen translate into the identical CDR3. The chain carries TRBV20-1 and TRBJ2-1; D not certain. Per the germline V gene, CDR1 is DFQATT and CDR2 is SNEGSKA (reference sequence). This CDR3 comprises 11 residues. V gave up 1 base and J gave up 7 bases, with 5 bases separating them. In DNA, the CDR3 is TGCAGTGCTAGAGTAGTTAATGAGCAGTTCTTC. Its translation is CSARVVNEQFF.

The CDR3 reads CASSLDGNYGYTF. DNA for the CDR3: TGTGCCAGCAGCCTGGACGGGAACTATGGCTACACCTTC. This chain connects TRBV13 to TRBJ1-2, with unresolved D. CDR3 length: 13 amino acids. Germline V CDR1 and CDR2: PRHDT, FYEKMQ (reference sequence). V gave up 5 bases and J gave up 2 bases, with 9 bases separating them.

V is TRBV13 and J is TRBJ2-7; D perhaps matches TRBD2 (6 bases). Trimming pared 0 bases from V and 0 bases from J, leaving 9 bases between. The CDR3 has 15 residues. Per germline, CDR1 PRHDT and CDR2 FYEKMQ (reference sequence). This CDR3 is CASSLGLGGSYEQYF. CDR3 coding DNA: TGTGCCAGCAGCTTAGGCCTGGGGGGCTCCTACGAGCAGTACTTC.

The chain combines TRBV27 with TRBJ2-1; 12 positions match TRBD2. This CDR3 region has 16 residues. The germline CDR1 and CDR2 sequences are MNHEY and SMNVEV (reference sequence). J was trimmed by 2 bases and V by 5 bases; bases with no gene match: 4. The CDR3 nucleotides read TGTGCCAGCAGTATCCTAGCGGGAGGGGCCTACAATGAGCAGTTCTTC. The encoded protein is CASSILAGGAYNEQFF.

V gene TRBV2 combines with J gene TRBJ2-7, with 7 bases fitting TRBD1. Germline lookup yields CDR1 SNHLY and CDR2 FYNNEI. Trimming removed 5 bases from V and 2 bases from J; junction bases left unmatched: 9. The CDR3 covers 15 residues. The CDR3 sequence: CASSRGQARTYEQYF. The CDR3 nucleotides read TGTGCCAGCAGTCGAGGACAGGCGCGAACCTACGAGCAGTACTTC.

The chain combines TRBV15 with TRBJ2-3; TRBD1 matches at 9 bases. The CDR3 loop spans 15 amino acids. Per germline, CDR1 LNHNV and CDR2 YYDKDF (reference sequence). Unmatched junction bases numbered 4, after V lost 1 base and J lost 5 bases. CDR3 DNA: TGTGCCACCAGCAGAGCGGGACAGGGAGTAGATACGCAGTATTTT. It encodes CATSRAGQGVDTQYF.

The chain recombines TRBV27 with TRBJ2-7; a weak D match, TRBD2 (6 bases). With 7 bases removed from V and 6 bases from J, the gap between germline ends came to 19 bases. The CDR3 sequence is 14 residues long. Germline V gene data show CDR1 as MNHEY and CDR2 as SMNVEV (reference sequence). The CDR3 loop is CASTPGLGSFEQYF. As DNA, the CDR3 is TGTGCCAGCACCCCCGGGCTCGGGAGCTTCGAGCAGTACTTC.

This rearrangement joins TRBV28 to TRBJ1-3; TRBD1 agrees at 9 bases. This CDR3 region has 18 residues. V trimming: 8 bases; J trimming: 1 base; junction bases outside the gene matches: 15. Germline CDR1 MDHEN, CDR2 SYDVKM. CDR3 sequence: CASGMPGQGVSSGNTIYF. CDR3 nucleotide sequence: TGTGCCAGCGGGATGCCGGGACAGGGAGTTTCGTCTGGAAACACCATATATTTT.

With respect to this clone: This sample also contains other DNA sequences that code for the same CDR3. The chain carries TRBV28 and TRBJ2-1; D remains unclear. The CDR3 has 10 amino acids. V lost 3 bases and J 9 bases, leaving 3 bases between the germline ends. The germline CDR1 and CDR2 sequences are MDHEN and SYDVKM. CDR3 DNA sequence: TGTGCCAGCAGTTTTACTGAGCAGTTCTTC. Its translation: CASSFTEQFF.

The chain joins TRBV28 to TRBJ2-3; 8 positions match TRBD2. There are 16 residues in the CDR3. Germline trimming cut 6 bases from V and 4 bases from J; bases unmatched to any gene: 12. The germline V gene encodes CDR1 MDHEN and CDR2 SYDVKM. The CDR3, as DNA: TGTGCCAGCAGGGGGTTAGGAGCGGGGGAACCAGATACGCAGTATTTT. The encoded protein is CASRGLGAGEPDTQYF.

Worth noting for this clone: A read error may account for a junction end that differs from germline. The V call is TRBV9, the J call TRBJ1-5; TRBD1 agrees at 7 bases. The CDR3 extends over 14 amino acids. In germline, CDR1 is SGDLS, CDR2 YYNGEE. The CDR3 here is CASSPEGGNEPQHF. For the CDR3, the DNA is TGTGCCAGCAGCCCAGAAGGGGGCAATGAGCCCCAGCATTTT.

The genes are TRBV4-2 and TRBJ1-1; no clear D. CDR1 and CDR2 (germline): LGHNA, YNFKEQ. This CDR3 contains 13 residues. V dropped 0 bases and J dropped 12 bases, with 14 bases sitting between them. CDR3 nucleotide sequence: TGTGCCAGCAGCCAAGAAGATCTCAAGAATACTTTCTTT. Protein product: CASSQEDLKNTFF.

The chain has TRBV19 and TRBJ1-2; TRBD1 agrees at 11 bases. The germline CDR1 and CDR2 sequences are LNHDA and SQIVND (reference sequence). The V segment lost 0 bases and the J segment 2 bases; nucleotides outside the gene matches: 11. CDR3 length: 19 amino acids. The CDR3 DNA reads as TGTGCCAGTAGTATAGATATAGGGGACAGGGGGTTTCGGAACTATGGCTACACCTTC. Encoded protein: CASSIDIGDRGFRNYGYTF. Variable domain in full (rest from reference TRBV19 and TRBJ1-2): DGGITQSPKYLFRKEGQNVTLSCEQNLNHDAMYWYRQDPGQGLRLIYYSQIVNDFQKGDIAEGYSVSREKKESFPLTVTSAQKNPTAFYLCASSIDIGDRGFRNYGYTFGSGTRLTVV.

The rearrangement links TRBV28 to TRBJ1-2, with D uncertain. CDR3 length: 12 residues. V gave up 3 bases and J gave up 6 bases, with 8 bases separating them. The germline CDR1 and CDR2 sequences are MDHEN and SYDVKM. CDR3 DNA sequence: TGTGCCAGCAGTTTTTCTGGGGATGGCTACACCTTC. This gives the protein CASSFSGDGYTF.

The gene calls are TRBV2 and TRBJ2-5; D tentatively reads TRBD1 or TRBD2 (6 bases each). This CDR3 comprises 17 residues. Germline CDR1 and CDR2: SNHLY and FYNNEI. Deletions cut 4 bases from V and 1 base from J, with 19 bases between. The DNA for the CDR3 is TGTGCCAGCAGTGGTTACCAGGGATCGGGGGCCCAAGAGACCCAGTACTTC. Amino acid sequence: CASSGYQGSGAQETQYF.

The chain links TRBV5-1 to TRBJ2-2; maybe TRBD1 (5 bases). CDR3 size: 18 residues. Between the trimmed V and J ends, which lost 0 bases and 5 bases, there was a span of 20 bases. The germline V gene has CDR1 SGHRS and CDR2 YFSETQ. This chain's CDR3 is CASSLVQGRTRWTGELFF. For the CDR3, the DNA is TGCGCCAGCAGCTTGGTCCAGGGAAGGACCCGGTGGACCGGGGAGCTGTTTTTT. The full variable domain, rest sourced from reference TRBV5-1 and TRBJ2-2, is KAGVTQTPRYLIKTRGQQVTLSCSPISGHRSVSWYQQTPGQGLQFLFEYFSETQRNKGNFPGRFSGRQFSNSRSEMNVSTLELGDSALYLCASSLVQGRTRWTGELFFGEGSRLTVL.

This chain joins TRBV11-3 and TRBJ1-2; the D gene is possibly TRBD1 (6 bases). CDR3 length equals 16 residues. Germline values: CDR1 SGHNT, CDR2 YENEEA. V was pared by 5 bases and J by 0 bases, with 16 bases between. Written as DNA, the CDR3 is TGTGCCAGCAGCCTTAGTGGGGGGGCTGCTAACTATGGCTACACCTTC. Encoded protein: CASSLSGGAANYGYTF. Based on the CDR3 plus reference TRBV11-3 and TRBJ1-2, the full variable domain is EAGVVQSPRYKIIEKKQPVAFWCNPISGHNTLYWYLQNLGQGPELLIRYENEEAVDDSQLPKDRFSAERLKGVDSTLKIQPAELGDSAVYLCASSLSGGAANYGYTFGSGTRLTVV.

The rearrangement uses TRBV27 and TRBJ2-6, with 8 bases aligning to TRBD2. The V and J ends lost 1 base and 0 bases, in that order; junction bases with no gene match: 5. The CDR3 is made up of 18 amino acids. CDR1 and CDR2 from the germline V gene are MNHEY and SMNVEV (reference sequence). The CDR3 spells CASSLLAGTNSGANVLTF. CDR3 DNA sequence: TGTGCCAGCAGTTTATTAGCGGGGACCAACTCTGGGGCCAACGTCCTGACTTTC.

This chain connects TRBV6-1 to TRBJ2-7; D unresolved. The V end lost 6 bases, the J end lost 2 bases, and 11 bases lay between the germline ends. This CDR3 is built from 13 residues. The germline V gene encodes CDR1 MNHNS and CDR2 SASEGT. CDR3 in amino acids: CASSETPAYEQYF. The CDR3, as DNA: TGTGCCAGCAGCGAGACCCCAGCCTACGAGCAGTACTTC.

This chain joins TRBV2 and TRBJ2-5; the D is unclear. Germline CDR1 SNHLY, CDR2 FYNNEI. Trimming removed 6 bases at V and 5 bases at J, with 16 bases between. The CDR3 length is 14 residues. The CDR3 DNA is TGTGCCAGCAGGGACCCAGATCTGGCCGAGACCCAGTACTTC. Translating gives CASRDPDLAETQYF.

CDR3 region: CASSYGVEAFF. The DNA of the CDR3 is TGTGCCAGCAGCTATGGGGTTGAAGCTTTCTTT. The chain links TRBV7-2 to TRBJ1-1; D gene unclear. Trimming shortened V by 4 bases and J by 7 bases, and 7 bases separated the two germline ends. The germline V gene has CDR1 SGHTA and CDR2 FQGNSA. The CDR3 loop spans 11 amino acids. The variable domain in full, completed from reference TRBV7-2 and TRBJ1-1, reads GAGVSQSPSNKVTEKGKDVELRCDPISGHTALYWYRQSLGQGLEFLIYFQGNSAPDKSGLPSDRFSAERTGGSVSTLTIQRTQQEDSAVYLCASSYGVEAFFGQGTRLTVV.

The chain has TRBV25-1 and TRBJ2-7; D is possibly TRBD2 (6 bases). CDR3 length: 17 residues. The germline V gene has CDR1 MGHDK and CDR2 SYGVNS. Trimming stripped 5 bases from V and 3 bases from J, with 23 bases between. The DNA for the CDR3 is TGTGCCAGCAGTCCACCCAGGTGCGGGGCACCATTCTACGAGCAGTACTTC. This codes for CASSPPRCGAPFYEQYF.

The chain links TRBV25-1 to TRBJ2-5; 7 positions match TRBD2. CDR1 MGHDK and CDR2 SYGVNS come from the germline V gene. The CDR3 runs to 15 residues. Losses at the gene ends were 3 bases for V and 2 bases for J; bases not matched to a gene: 6. The CDR3 sequence is CASSDGRGRQETQYF. CDR3 DNA: TGTGCCAGCAGTGATGGGAGGGGTAGGCAAGAGACCCAGTACTTC.

The chain joins TRBV19 to TRBJ1-1, with D tentatively TRBD1 (5 bases). The CDR3 loop spans 14 amino acids. The V and J ends lost 7 bases and 4 bases respectively, with 16 bases between them. Per the germline V gene, CDR1 is LNHDA and CDR2 is SQIVND (reference sequence). The CDR3 coding sequence is TGTGCCAGTACCATGGGCCGTGGGACCACTGAAGCTTTCTTT. It translates to CASTMGRGTTEAFF. Full variable domain (missing parts from reference TRBV19 and TRBJ1-1): DGGITQSPKYLFRKEGQNVTLSCEQNLNHDAMYWYRQDPGQGLRLIYYSQIVNDFQKGDIAEGYSVSREKKESFPLTVTSAQKNPTAFYLCASTMGRGTTEAFFGQGTRLTVV.

V and J are TRBV13 and TRBJ2-3, with 14 bases aligning to TRBD2. In germline, CDR1 is PRHDT, CDR2 FYEKMQ (reference sequence). The CDR3 runs 18 residues. J gave up 1 base and V 4 bases, and 7 bases lay outside the gene matches. This chain's CDR3 is CASSSRLAGGPGTDTQYF. The CDR3 DNA reads as TGTGCCAGCAGCTCCAGACTAGCGGGAGGGCCCGGCACAGATACGCAGTATTTT.

This rearrangement joins TRBV28 to TRBJ2-3; 7 bases are a match to TRBD1. The CDR3 runs 13 residues. CDR1 is MDHEN and CDR2 is SYDVKM in the germline V gene. Germline trimming cut 6 bases from V and 5 bases from J; bases unmatched to any gene: 5. The CDR3 protein is CASSPGGLDTQYF. The CDR3 DNA follows: TGTGCCAGCAGCCCAGGGGGTTTAGATACGCAGTATTTT.

The V call is TRBV27, the J call TRBJ2-7, with a weak D call TRBD1 (6 bases). The CDR3 length is 16 residues. CDR1 and CDR2 (germline): MNHEY, SMNVEV (reference sequence). The V and J ends lost 5 bases and 0 bases respectively, with 17 bases between them. The CDR3 loop reads CASSPNRAKSSYEQYF. The CDR3 DNA is TGTGCCAGCAGTCCTAACAGGGCAAAAAGCTCCTACGAGCAGTACTTC.

J is TRBJ2-3 and V is TRBV6-6, with D possibly TRBD2 on 5 matching bases. Germline CDR1 and CDR2: MNHNY and SVGAGI (reference sequence). Trimming took 4 bases from V and 6 from J, leaving 11 bases between them. This CDR3 comprises 13 residues. The CDR3 sequence: CASSLAWEDTQYF. The CDR3 bases are TGTGCCAGCAGTTTGGCCTGGGAGGATACGCAGTATTTT.

The J gene is TRBJ2-1, the V gene TRBV19, with D possibly matching TRBD2 (6 bases). V was pared by 3 bases and J by 0 bases, with 9 bases between. Germline V gives CDR1 LNHDA, CDR2 SQIVND (reference sequence). The CDR3 runs to 15 residues. The CDR3 nucleotides read TGTGCCAGTAGTATCGCGACTAGCTCCTACAATGAGCAGTTCTTC. This codes for CASSIATSSYNEQFF. Using reference TRBV19 and TRBJ2-1 for the parts outside the CDR3, the full variable domain is DGGITQSPKYLFRKEGQNVTLSCEQNLNHDAMYWYRQDPGQGLRLIYYSQIVNDFQKGDIAEGYSVSREKKESFPLTVTSAQKNPTAFYLCASSIATSSYNEQFFGPGTRLTVL.

V is TRBV2 and J is TRBJ2-1; the D is unclear. Trimming took off 0 bases at V and 7 bases at J, with 16 bases between the two ends. CDR1 is SNHLY, CDR2 FYNNEI, per germline. The CDR3 is 16 residues long. The CDR3 bases are TGTGCCAGCAGTGAAGCGATTCGAGTGTCTTTTAATGAGCAGTTCTTC. Translation: CASSEAIRVSFNEQFF.

The gene calls are TRBV28 and TRBJ2-1, with 9 bases lining up with TRBD2. With 5 bases clipped from V and 8 bases from J, the junction kept 13 bases outside the gene matches. CDR3 length equals 16 residues. Germline CDR1 is MDHEN and CDR2 is SYDVKM. For the CDR3, the DNA is TGTGCCAGCAGTGCCCTCGTGCGGGAGGGGCTGGATGAGCAGTTCTTC. This gives the protein CASSALVREGLDEQFF. Supplemented by reference TRBV28 and TRBJ2-1, the full variable domain reads DVKVTQSSRYLVKRTGEKVFLECVQDMDHENMFWYRQDPGLGLRLIYFSYDVKMKEKGDIPEGYSVSREKKERFSLILESASTNQTSMYLCASSALVREGLDEQFFGPGTRLTVL.

V gene TRBV5-4 combines with J gene TRBJ2-5; 7 bases map to TRBD2. Germline V lookup: CDR1 SGHNT, CDR2 YYREEE (reference sequence). The V gene end was trimmed by 3 bases and the J gene end by 5 bases; junction bases not matched to a gene: 4. The CDR3 is made up of 13 amino acids. The CDR3 nucleotides are TGTGCCAGCAGCTGGGGGGGTGAGGAGACCCAGTACTTC. Its protein is CASSWGGEETQYF.